The 13 T cell receptor beta chains given below trace back to one sample, sequenced in a study of cytomegalovirus exposure and HLA in healthy donors. A multiplex PCR was run with 60 Vbeta primers and 13 Jbeta primers. TCRdb keeps only in-frame clones here, not all; method: immunoSEQ multiplex PCR. Of about 200,000 clones detected, roughly 80% appear once; the ten largest clones hold roughly 2%. Sequencing was carried out using PBMCs. These receptors all come from a woman aged 25 to 45 in good health and CMV-seropositive.

In the case of this clone: Different DNA sequences within this sample yield the same CDR3. This chain joins TRBV7-2 and TRBJ1-2, with D unclear. In germline, CDR1 is SGHTA, CDR2 FQGNSA. Trimming removed 1 base from V and 0 bases from J, with 3 bases in between. The CDR3 runs to 13 residues. The CDR3 reads CASSLDSNYGYTF. For the CDR3, the DNA is TGTGCCAGCAGCTTAGACTCTAACTATGGCTACACCTTC.

The chain links TRBV28 to TRBJ2-7; 11 bases fit TRBD2. Germline V CDR1 and CDR2: MDHEN, SYDVKM. J gave up 2 bases and V 2 bases, and 2 bases lay outside the gene matches. CDR3 size: 15 residues. CDR3 residues: CASSLIAGGTYEQYF. The CDR3 DNA sequence: TGTGCCAGCAGTTTAATAGCGGGAGGGACCTACGAGCAGTACTTC.

This clone was seen only a few times. The genes are TRBV2 and TRBJ2-3; D is uncertain. Germline values: CDR1 SNHLY, CDR2 FYNNEI. Trimming pared 6 bases from V and 6 bases from J, leaving 4 bases between. The CDR3 extends over 10 amino acids. CDR3 bases: TGTGCCAGCAGCTACGATACGCAGTATTTT. This encodes CASSYDTQYF.

V gene TRBV30 combines with J gene TRBJ1-2; D ambiguous. The CDR3 spans 11 residues. Trimming left V 3 bases short and J 9 bases short, with 11 bases between. Germline CDR1 GTSNPN, CDR2 SVGIG (reference sequence). CDR3 DNA: TGTGCCTGGAGCACCGGGAGTAGCTACACCTTC. This gives the protein CAWSTGSSYTF. Full variable domain (missing parts from reference TRBV30 and TRBJ1-2): SQTIHQWPATLVQPVGSPLSLECTVEGTSNPNLYWYRQAAGRGLQLLFYSVGIGQISSEVPQNLSASRPQDRQFILSSKKLLLSDSGFYLCAWSTGSSYTFGSGTRLTVV.

The chain uses TRBV9 and TRBJ1-2; D is undetermined. This CDR3 contains 13 residues. V gave up 2 bases and J gave up 1 base, with 6 bases separating them. From germline, CDR1 is SGDLS and CDR2 YYNGEE. Here the CDR3 reads CASSVVVNYGYTF. CDR3 DNA: TGTGCCAGCAGCGTCGTCGTTAACTATGGCTACACCTTC. Based on the CDR3 plus reference TRBV9 and TRBJ1-2, the full variable domain is DSGVTQTPKHLITATGQRVTLRCSPRSGDLSVYWYQQSLDQGLQFLIQYYNGEERAKGNILERFSAQQFPDLHSELNLSSLELGDSALYFCASSVVVNYGYTFGSGTRLTVV.

This chain links TRBV6-6 with TRBJ1-1, with 8 bases fitting TRBD1. Per the germline V gene, CDR1 is MNHNY and CDR2 is SVGAGI (reference sequence). V was clipped by 5 bases and J by 5 bases; unmatched bases: 7. The length of the CDR3 is 14 residues. CDR3 nucleotides: TGTGCCAGCAGTCCCCAGGGGGCAATGACTGAAGCTTTCTTT. It specifies CASSPQGAMTEAFF.

The chain is built from TRBV29-1 and TRBJ1-2; D might be TRBD1 (5 bases). Trimming cost V 2 bases and J 6 bases, with 10 bases left between them. In germline, CDR1 is SQVTM, CDR2 ANQGSEA. CDR3 length equals 12 residues. The DNA of the CDR3 is TGCAGCGTTGAAATGGGGGGTGATGGCTACACCTTC. Protein sequence: CSVEMGGDGYTF.

The chain has TRBV2 and TRBJ1-5, with no clear D. Trimming removed 4 bases at V and 4 bases at J, with 11 bases between. Per germline, CDR1 SNHLY and CDR2 FYNNEI. The CDR3 runs to 14 residues. The CDR3 DNA sequence: TGTGCCAGCAGTGGTAGCGGACCTAATCAGCCCCAGCATTTT. Its protein is CASSGSGPNQPQHF.

This chain links TRBV11-2 with TRBJ1-2, with D tentatively TRBD1 (5 bases). V lost 1 base and J lost 2, with 11 bases in between. The CDR3 runs 15 residues. CDR1 and CDR2 from the germline V gene are SGHAT and FQNNGV. In DNA form, the CDR3 reads TGTGCCAGCAGCTTAGGTCGGGGGGAGAACTATGGCTACACCTTC. Its translation: CASSLGRGENYGYTF.

This clone was seen more than once but under ten times. This sequence joins TRBV19 and TRBJ1-2; D is possibly TRBD1 (5 bases). CDR1 is LNHDA, CDR2 SQIVND, per germline (reference sequence). The CDR3 contains 14 residues. V lost 4 bases, J lost 4 bases, and 13 bases lay in between. The CDR3 DNA reads as TGTGCCAGTAGTAACCTTCAGGGCCTCTATGGCTACACCTTC. Protein sequence: CASSNLQGLYGYTF.

This clone has only one observation. The V and J genes are TRBV2 and TRBJ2-2; maybe TRBD1 (5 bases). Germline values: CDR1 SNHLY, CDR2 FYNNEI. CDR3 length: 15 amino acids. Trimming stripped 0 bases from V and 4 bases from J, with 9 bases between. CDR3 in amino acids: CASSEAGQGTGELFF. Written as DNA, the CDR3 is TGTGCCAGCAGTGAAGCTGGTCAGGGCACCGGGGAGCTGTTTTTT.

This clone was observed a single time. V and J are TRBV30 and TRBJ1-3; 8 nucleotides agree with TRBD1. The V and J ends lost 0 bases and 0 bases, in that order; junction bases with no gene match: 1. From germline, CDR1 is GTSNPN and CDR2 SVGIG (reference sequence). This CDR3 region has 15 residues. The CDR3 loop reads CAWSVDRVSGNTIYF. CDR3 nucleotides: TGTGCCTGGAGTGTGGACAGGGTCTCTGGAAACACCATATATTTT.

V gene TRBV28 combines with J gene TRBJ2-5; TRBD2 matches 7 bases. Unmatched junction bases numbered 14, after V lost 8 bases and J lost 5 bases. The CDR3 runs 15 residues. Germline CDR1 is MDHEN and CDR2 is SYDVKM. The CDR3 nucleotides read TGTGCCAGCCGTACCCTTACTGGGGGGGTCGAGACCCAGTACTTC. Encoded protein: CASRTLTGGVETQYF.